These T cell receptor beta chains were read from a single sample in a study of CD8 T cells in ankylosing spondylitis. TCRdb reprocessed the 5' RACE reads via MiXCR and lists one record per CDR3 protein. The data show about 330,000 distinct CDR3 sequences, around 7.6% seen once. The sample taken for sequencing was blood, either unsorted or a sorted T cell fraction (not recorded which). The receptors derive from a male donor with ankylosing spondylitis. Both conserved end residues are part of each CDR3.

j_call,cdr3_length,v_call,cdr3_aa
TRBJ2-5,13,TRBV12-3/TRBV12-4,CASKTGIQETQYF
TRBJ1-5,13,TRBV7-3,CASSLNADQPQHF
TRBJ2-4,14,TRBV20-1,CSARDNLAKNIQYF
TRBJ1-5,15,TRBV6-2/TRBV6-3,CASSYSSYSNQPQHF
TRBJ1-5,15,TRBV27,CASSPVPSLEQPQHF
TRBJ1-1,13,TRBV18,CASSPNSDTEAFF
TRBJ1-5,13,TRBV7-2,CASSLNFDGAQHF
TRBJ2-7,13,TRBV28,CASSLSAFHEQYF
TRBJ1-1,14,TRBV12-3/TRBV12-4,CASIHGQGDTEAFF
TRBJ2-1,15,TRBV7-6,CASSSGLADWDEQFF
TRBJ2-7,12,TRBV29-1,CSVANGVYEQYF
TRBJ2-7,15,TRBV3-1,CASSNRGTGHHEQYF
TRBJ2-2,19,TRBV24-1,CATSPVYGGSRRNTGELFF
TRBJ2-7,16,TRBV5-1,CASSPGTSGLGNEQYF
TRBJ2-7,15,TRBV5-1,CASSLVWDRGYEQYF
TRBJ2-7,16,TRBV3-1,CASSLYPSGRVYEQYF
TRBJ1-2,13,TRBV12-3/TRBV12-4,CASRRRGDYGYTF
TRBJ2-5,14,TRBV7-9,CASSSAGTQETQYF
TRBJ1-5,13,TRBV7-6,CASSLGSFQPQHF
TRBJ2-7,15,TRBV5-1,CASSAGTPVAYEQYF
TRBJ1-1,14,TRBV5-1,CASSLVQGVGEAFF
TRBJ2-3,12,TRBV5-5,CASSKEGDTQYF
TRBJ2-1,11,TRBV9,CASSAHHEQFF
TRBJ2-4,17,TRBV6-2/TRBV6-3,CASSYRRQGAQTFIQYF
TRBJ2-1,17,TRBV7-9,CASSLVRENHWANEQFF
TRBJ1-5,14,TRBV2,CASSGGTAYQPQHF
TRBJ1-1,14,TRBV4-1,CASSQGMMNTEAFF
TRBJ1-2,16,TRBV5-6,CASSLVPRDAIYGYTF
TRBJ2-7,17,TRBV28,CASSLTRRAAFSYEQYF
TRBJ1-1,15,TRBV7-3,CASSLADRGLTEAFF